This T cell receptor (beta chain) comes out of a study of graft-versus-host responses after intestinal transplantation. Looking at the study overall: All recipients were transplanted with multivisceral, liver-intestinal, or isolated intestinal grafts.

As concerns this clone: Its antigen remains unidentified.

Study-wide findings and caveats: Peak GvH clone levels in circulation were associated with early post-transplant HvG declines. Some patients had graft-donor T cell macrochimerism, and their allografts showed high graft-versus-host to host-versus-graft clonal ratios. Marrow from the recipient contained GvH clones, some of which had appeared first in ileum or blood.

This CDR3 has 14 amino acids. The V gene's germline CDR1 is SGHVS and CDR2 FNYEAQ. V shed 3 bases and J 3 bases; nucleotides not matched to a gene: 1. Produced via immunoSEQ multiplex PCR; TCRdb's table is partial and in-frame only. The sample consists of under 25,000 clones, roughly four fifths of them appearing once. The specimen was unstimulated CD8+ T cells sorted from spleen or lymph node cells, collected before transplant. J is TRBJ2-7 and V is TRBV7-6, with 11 nucleotides matching TRBD2. This receptor was obtained from a human donor who was the organ donor for an intestinal transplant. The CDR3 bases are TGTGCCAGCAGCTTTGGGACTAGCGGCTACGAGCAGTACTTC. It codes for CASSFGTSGYEQYF.